This is a list of T cell receptor beta chains from one sample in a study of control samples from healthy donors and cancer patients. Sequencing was performed with immunoSEQ multiplex PCR; in TCRdb, only in-frame clones are kept and a portion is missing. The sample holds fewer than 95,000 clones, around 87% seen once. The specimen was blood. Receptor source: a woman aged 45-65 years in good health. Both conserved end residues are part of each CDR3. A D gene is named only where the DNA matches it firmly. Clone size, where shown, is once, few, many, or a class for clones that have expanded.

v_call	d_call	clone_size	j_call	cdr3_nt	cdr3_aa
TRBV7-2	TRBD1	-	TRBJ2-1	TGTGCCAGCAGCTTAGAGGGCCCTACAGGGGGCGGGTCTAACAATGAGCAGTTCTTC	CASSLEGPTGGGSNNEQFF
TRBV6-1	-	-	TRBJ1-1	TGTGCCAGCAGTTTCCCGGTAAGACGGAACACTGAAGCTTTCTTT	CASSFPVRRNTEAFF
TRBV28	-	-	TRBJ2-7	TGTGCCAGCAGTGCCGCCCTCTTGAGTCAACCTTCCTACGAGCAGTACTTC	CASSAALLSQPSYEQYF
TRBV28	-	-	TRBJ1-6	TGTGCCAGCAGTCTGGTGATAGGGTCCACTTCACCCCTCCACTTT	CASSLVIGSTSPLHF
TRBV6-6	-	-	TRBJ1-2	TGTGCCAGCAGCCCGGTGGGGGACTATGGCTACACCTTC	CASSPVGDYGYTF
TRBV6-2/TRBV6-3	TRBD2	-	TRBJ2-5	TGTGCCAGCAGTTACTCTCGGACTAGCGACGGGACCCAGTACTTC	CASSYSRTSDGTQYF
TRBV5-1	-	-	TRBJ1-1	TGCGCCAGCAGCTTGAAAGGGGAAGGCTCTGAAGCTTTCTTT	CASSLKGEGSEAFF
TRBV9	TRBD1	once	TRBJ2-3	TGTGCCAGCAGCGGGGGACAGCTCACAGATACGCAGTATTTT	CASSGGQLTDTQYF
TRBV7-9	TRBD2	-	TRBJ2-1	TGTGCCAGCAGCCCTGAACTTCTAGCGGGGCCTTACAATGAGCAGTTCTTC	CASSPELLAGPYNEQFF
TRBV5-1	-	-	TRBJ1-2	TGCGCCAGCAGCCTCAGCGACCCGAGGGGAGGCTACACCTTC	CASSLSDPRGGYTF
TRBV19	-	-	TRBJ2-5	TGTGCCAGTAGAAGTCCCGGGGAGCGGACGACCCAGTACTTC	CASRSPGERTTQYF
TRBV18	-	-	TRBJ1-4	TGTGCCAGCTCCCGCGGGACCCTTAATGAAAAACTGTTTTTT	CASSRGTLNEKLFF
TRBV6-5	TRBD1	-	TRBJ1-2	TGTGCCAGCAGTTACGCCGGGACAGTTTTGAGCTATGGCTACACCTTC	CASSYAGTVLSYGYTF
TRBV7-8	-	-	TRBJ2-5	TGTGCCAGCAGCTTATTAGGCGGGGAAGAGACCCAGTACTTC	CASSLLGGEETQYF
TRBV19	-	-	TRBJ2-5	TGTGCCAGTAGTATAGCCAGGGAAGAGACCCAGTACTTC	CASSIAREETQYF
TRBV19	TRBD2	-	TRBJ2-1	TGTGCCAGTAGTATCCAGACTAGCGGGAGGGTATATGAGCAGTTCTTC	CASSIQTSGRVYEQFF
TRBV6-2/TRBV6-3	-	-	TRBJ2-1	TGTGCCAGCAGCCCACAGGGCTACAATGAGCAGTTCTTC	CASSPQGYNEQFF
TRBV12-3/TRBV12-4	-	-	TRBJ1-5	TGTGCCAGCAGCTCGGAGGATCAGCCCCAGCATTTT	CASSSEDQPQHF
TRBV4-3	-	once	TRBJ2-2	TGCGCCAGCAGCCAAGAGATCTTCCGGGGGGCAAACACCAGGGAGCTGTTTTTT	CASSQEIFRGANTRELFF
TRBV5-1	TRBD1	-	TRBJ1-2	TGCGCCAGCAGCTTGAGGACAGGGGGCGAGAGTGGCTACACCTTC	CASSLRTGGESGYTF
TRBV6-5	-	-	TRBJ2-7	TGTGCCAGCAGTTACTCGAAAACGGGGATCTACGAGCAGTACTTC	CASSYSKTGIYEQYF
TRBV14	-	-	TRBJ2-7	TGTGCCAGCAGCCAACACTACGAGCAGTACTTC	CASSQHYEQYF
TRBV18	-	-	TRBJ1-6	TGTGCCAGCCGCCGGGACTTCTGGAGCTCCTATAATTCACCCCTCCACTTT	CASRRDFWSSYNSPLHF
TRBV4-3	-	-	TRBJ1-6	TGCGCCAGCAGCCAAGAATCCGGGTCAAGAAATTCACCCCTCCACTTT	CASSQESGSRNSPLHF
TRBV2	-	once	TRBJ1-2	TGTGCCAGCAGTGTAAGCAAGAACACACTCTATGGCTACACCTTC	CASSVSKNTLYGYTF
TRBV9	-	-	TRBJ2-5	TGTGCCAGCAGCACCCAGGATCGGCAGACCCAGTACTTC	CASSTQDRQTQYF
TRBV4-2	-	few	TRBJ2-7	TGTGCCAGCAGCCAACGACTAGAGTACTACGAGCAGTACTTC	CASSQRLEYYEQYF
TRBV12-5	TRBD1	-	TRBJ1-4	TGTGCTAGTTCCAGGGACAGGGTTGAAAAACTGTTTTTT	CASSRDRVEKLFF
TRBV5-4	TRBD1	-	TRBJ2-3	TGTGCCAGCAGTCCCCCCGGGACAGGGGGCACAGATACGCAGTATTTT	CASSPPGTGGTDTQYF
TRBV5-6	TRBD2	-	TRBJ2-3	TGTGCCAGCAGCTACGGAGGGAGGGGTGGGTCAGATACGCAGTATTTT	CASSYGGRGGSDTQYF
TRBV10-1	TRBD2	once	TRBJ2-1	TGCGCCAGCAGTGAGGGCGGGAGCTACAATGAGCAGTTCTTC	CASSEGGSYNEQFF
TRBV6-5	-	-	TRBJ1-1	TGTGCCAGCAGTTACCGCCGCTACGTGGACACTGAAGCTTTCTTT	CASSYRRYVDTEAFF
TRBV29-1	TRBD1	-	TRBJ1-3	TGCAGCGTCCGACAGGGGGCGACGGGAAACACCATATATTTT	CSVRQGATGNTIYF
TRBV6-5	-	-	TRBJ2-7	TGTGCCAGCAGGGGAAGGACTAACACCTACGAGCAGTACTTC	CASRGRTNTYEQYF
TRBV12-3/TRBV12-4	-	-	TRBJ1-5	TGTGCCAGCAGTTTATCTTCCCCCCAGCCCCAGCATTTT	CASSLSSPQPQHF
TRBV6-5	TRBD1	-	TRBJ1-4	TGTGCCAGCAGTTACAGGGGACAGGTGAATGAAAAACTGTTTTTT	CASSYRGQVNEKLFF
TRBV7-6	-	-	TRBJ2-5	TGTGCCAGCAGCCTAAAAGAGACCCAGTACTTC	CASSLKETQYF
TRBV19	-	-	TRBJ1-1	TGTGCCAGTAGTGGTAGGGCTGAAGCTTTCTTT	CASSGRAEAFF